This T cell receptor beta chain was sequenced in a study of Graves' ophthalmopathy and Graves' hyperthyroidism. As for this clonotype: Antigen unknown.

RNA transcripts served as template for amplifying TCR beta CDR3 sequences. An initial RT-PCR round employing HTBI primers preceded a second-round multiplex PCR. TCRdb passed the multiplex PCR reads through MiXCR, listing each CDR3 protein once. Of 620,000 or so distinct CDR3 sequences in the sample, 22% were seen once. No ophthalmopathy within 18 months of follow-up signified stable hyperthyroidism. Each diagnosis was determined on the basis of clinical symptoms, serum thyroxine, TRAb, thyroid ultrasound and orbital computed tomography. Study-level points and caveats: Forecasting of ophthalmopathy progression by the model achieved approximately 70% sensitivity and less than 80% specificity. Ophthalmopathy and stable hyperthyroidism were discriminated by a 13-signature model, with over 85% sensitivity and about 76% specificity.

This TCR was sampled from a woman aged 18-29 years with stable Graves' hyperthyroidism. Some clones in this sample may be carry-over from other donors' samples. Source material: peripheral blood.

CDR3 sequence: CASSSQGIVSSPLHF. CDR3 DNA: TGTGCCAGCAGTAGCCAGGGGATTGTCTCGTCACCCCTCCACTTT. V gene TRBV6-1 combines with J gene TRBJ1-6, with D possibly matching TRBD1 (6 bases). CDR1 and CDR2 (germline): MNHNS, SASEGT. The V gene lost 5 bases and the J gene lost 10 bases, with 18 bases spanning the gap. The CDR3 contains 15 residues.